These T cell receptor beta chains were read from a single sample in a study of blood T cell repertoires in COVID-19. Profiled with immunoSEQ multiplex PCR; TCRdb holds only in-frame clones, not every one. The top ten hold roughly 19% of the sample, which has 80,000 or so clones, about 88% seen once. Sequenced input: peripheral blood. The origin of the receptors is a human donor in a cohort sampled during active COVID-19. CDR3s leave out the opening cysteine and the closing phenylalanine or tryptophan.

TRBV24-1	TRBJ2-3	ATSVPPGTSGTDTQY
TRBV5-1	TRBJ2-3	ASSSLTSGTSPDTQY
TRBV11-1	TRBJ2-5	ASSLNAEETQY
TRBV5-1	TRBJ2-1	ASSLGARGGGNEQF
TRBV6-2/TRBV6-3	TRBJ1-2	ASSYARRGANYGYT
TRBV28	TRBJ2-1	AIRSARDVGGDEQF
TRBV21-1	TRBJ2-5	ASSKGTSGEQETQY
TRBV6-5	TRBJ1-5	ASHPWGVDQPQH
TRBV30	TRBJ2-5	AWSVEYQETQY
TRBV4-2	TRBJ1-4	ASSLDRPNEKLF
TRBV4-1	TRBJ1-1	ASADRVNTEAF
TRBV18	TRBJ1-1	ASSPEQGNTEAF
TRBV19	TRBJ1-2	ASSSEQVLDGYT
TRBV27	TRBJ2-1	ASSPGGGAEQF
TRBV28	TRBJ1-1	ASSLFPGVPEAF
TRBV7-3	TRBJ2-1	ASSPGGYNEQF
TRBV7-9	TRBJ1-1	ASSLTGGATTEAF